This TCR beta chain was profiled in a study of blood T cell repertoires in COVID-19. Turning to the study itself: COVID-19 samples from acute and convalescent phases originated in the United States, Italy and Spain. T cells, B-cell-depleted T cells, or PBMCs provided the cDNA or gDNA that served as material.

Original data processing: Cell counts per sample came from amplifying reference gene primers. Clones were read by immunoSEQ multiplex PCR, and TCRdb kept only the in-frame ones, dropping some. That table gives V, J and clone size, and the DNA gave D and trimming. Of some 76,000 clones in the sample, roughly 87% are singletons; the top ten hold 11%. From germline, CDR1 is MNHEY and CDR2 SVGEGT. V lost 6 bases and J lost 7, with 19 bases in between. CDR3 length: 15 residues. The chain uses TRBV6-2 or TRBV6-3 and TRBJ1-5, with D unresolved. The sequencing input was peripheral blood. The source is a man aged 45-65 years with acute or convalescent COVID-19. CDR3 in DNA: TGTGCCAGCAGCGATTGGGAGGGCAGCCTACAGCCCCAGCATTTT. Its protein product is CASSDWEGSLQPQHF.